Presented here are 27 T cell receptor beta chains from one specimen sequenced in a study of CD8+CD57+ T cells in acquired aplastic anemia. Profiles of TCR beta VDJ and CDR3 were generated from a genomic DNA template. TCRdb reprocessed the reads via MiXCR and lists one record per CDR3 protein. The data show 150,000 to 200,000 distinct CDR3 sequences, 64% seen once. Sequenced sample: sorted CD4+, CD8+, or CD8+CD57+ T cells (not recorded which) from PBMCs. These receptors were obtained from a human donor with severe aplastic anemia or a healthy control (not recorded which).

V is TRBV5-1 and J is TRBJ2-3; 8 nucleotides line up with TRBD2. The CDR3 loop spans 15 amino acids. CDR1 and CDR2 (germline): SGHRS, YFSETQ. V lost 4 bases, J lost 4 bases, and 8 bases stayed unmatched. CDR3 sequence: CASSIPRTSSDTQYF. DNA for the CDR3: TGCGCCAGCAGCATACCAAGGACTAGCTCAGATACGCAGTATTTT.

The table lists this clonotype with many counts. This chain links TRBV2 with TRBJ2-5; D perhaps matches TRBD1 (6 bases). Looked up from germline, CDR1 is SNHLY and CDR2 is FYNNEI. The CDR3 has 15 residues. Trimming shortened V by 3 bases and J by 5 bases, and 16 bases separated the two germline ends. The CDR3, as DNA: TGTGCCAGCAGTGACCCATCAGGGGATTGGGAGACCCAGTACTTC. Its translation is CASSDPSGDWETQYF. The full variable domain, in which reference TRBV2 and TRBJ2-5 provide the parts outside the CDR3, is EPEVTQTPSHQVTQMGQEVILRCVPISNHLYFYWYRQILGQKVEFLVSFYNNEISEKSEIFDDQFSVERPDGSNFTLKIRSTKLEDSAMYFCASSDPSGDWETQYFGPGTRLLVL.

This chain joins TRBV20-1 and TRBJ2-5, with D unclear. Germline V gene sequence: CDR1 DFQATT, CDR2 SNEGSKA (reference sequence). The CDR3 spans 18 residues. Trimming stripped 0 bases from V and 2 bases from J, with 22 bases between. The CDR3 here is CSARDPDMADAPQETQYF. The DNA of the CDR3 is TGCAGTGCTAGAGACCCAGATATGGCGGACGCACCACAAGAGACCCAGTACTTC.

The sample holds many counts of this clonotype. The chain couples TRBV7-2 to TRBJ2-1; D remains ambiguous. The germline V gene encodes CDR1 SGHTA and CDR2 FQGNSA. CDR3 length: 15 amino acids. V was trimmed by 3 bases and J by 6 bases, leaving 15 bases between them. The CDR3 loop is CASSLGISRVNEQFF. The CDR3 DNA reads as TGTGCCAGCAGCTTGGGGATCTCCCGGGTCAATGAGCAGTTCTTC.

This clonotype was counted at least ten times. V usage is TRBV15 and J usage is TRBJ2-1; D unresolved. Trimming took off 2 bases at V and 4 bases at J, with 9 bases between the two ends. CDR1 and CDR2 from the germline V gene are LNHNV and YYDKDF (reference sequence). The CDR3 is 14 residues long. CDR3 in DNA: TGTGCCACCAGCAGAAACACAGAATACAATGAGCAGTTCTTC. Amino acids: CATSRNTEYNEQFF.

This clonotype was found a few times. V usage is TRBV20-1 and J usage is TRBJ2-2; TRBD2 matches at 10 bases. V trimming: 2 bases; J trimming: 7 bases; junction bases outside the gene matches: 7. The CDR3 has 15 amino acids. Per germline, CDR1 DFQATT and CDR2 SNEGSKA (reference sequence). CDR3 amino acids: CSARPSGSMIGELFF. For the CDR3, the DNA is TGCAGTGCTAGACCTAGCGGGAGTATGATCGGGGAGCTGTTTTTT.

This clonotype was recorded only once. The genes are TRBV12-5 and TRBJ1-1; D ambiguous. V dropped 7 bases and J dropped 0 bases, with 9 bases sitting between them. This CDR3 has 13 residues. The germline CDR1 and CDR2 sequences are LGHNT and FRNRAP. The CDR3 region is CASARTMNTEAFF. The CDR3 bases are TGTGCTAGTGCTAGGACGATGAACACTGAAGCTTTCTTT.

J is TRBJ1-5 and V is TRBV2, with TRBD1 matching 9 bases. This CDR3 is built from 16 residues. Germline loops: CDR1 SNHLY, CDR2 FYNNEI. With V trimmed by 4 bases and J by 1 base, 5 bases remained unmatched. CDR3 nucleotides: TGTGCCAGCAGTGGAAGACAGGGGGGGAGCAATCAGCCCCAGCATTTT. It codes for CASSGRQGGSNQPQHF.

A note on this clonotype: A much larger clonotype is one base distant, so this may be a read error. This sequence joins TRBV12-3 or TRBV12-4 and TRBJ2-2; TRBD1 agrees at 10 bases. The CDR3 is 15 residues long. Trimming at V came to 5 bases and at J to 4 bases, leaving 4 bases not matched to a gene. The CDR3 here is CASSQDRGPTGELFF. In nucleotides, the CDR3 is TGTGCCAGCAGTCAAGACAGGGGGCCCACCGGGGAGCTGTTTTTT.

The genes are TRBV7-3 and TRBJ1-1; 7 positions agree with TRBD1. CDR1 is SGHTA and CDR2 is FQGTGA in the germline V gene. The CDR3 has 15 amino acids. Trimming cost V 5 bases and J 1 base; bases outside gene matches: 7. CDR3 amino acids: CASSRLGTANTEAFF. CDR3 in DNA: TGTGCCAGCAGCCGCCTGGGGACAGCGAACACTGAAGCTTTCTTT. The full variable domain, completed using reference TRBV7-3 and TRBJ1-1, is GAGVSQTPSNKVTEKGKYVELRCDPISGHTALYWYRQSLGQGPEFLIYFQGTGAADDSGLPNDRFFAVRPEGSVSTLKIQRTERGDSAVYLCASSRLGTANTEAFFGQGTRLTVV.

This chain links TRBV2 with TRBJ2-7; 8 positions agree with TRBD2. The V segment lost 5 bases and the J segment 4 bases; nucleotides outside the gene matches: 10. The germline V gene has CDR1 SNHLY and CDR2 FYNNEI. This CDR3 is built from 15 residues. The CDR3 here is CASSPDPAGAYEQYF. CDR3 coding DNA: TGTGCCAGCAGTCCGGACCCAGCGGGAGCGTACGAGCAGTACTTC. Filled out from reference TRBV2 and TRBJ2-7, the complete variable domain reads EPEVTQTPSHQVTQMGQEVILRCVPISNHLYFYWYRQILGQKVEFLVSFYNNEISEKSEIFDDQFSVERPDGSNFTLKIRSTKLEDSAMYFCASSPDPAGAYEQYFGPGTRLTVT.

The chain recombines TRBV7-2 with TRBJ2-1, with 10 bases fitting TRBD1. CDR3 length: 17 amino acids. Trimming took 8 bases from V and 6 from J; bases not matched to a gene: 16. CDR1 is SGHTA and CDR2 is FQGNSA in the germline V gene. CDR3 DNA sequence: TGTGCCAGCTCAAAAAGACTAAGGACAGGGGGGCTCAATGAGCAGTTCTTC. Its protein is CASSKRLRTGGLNEQFF.

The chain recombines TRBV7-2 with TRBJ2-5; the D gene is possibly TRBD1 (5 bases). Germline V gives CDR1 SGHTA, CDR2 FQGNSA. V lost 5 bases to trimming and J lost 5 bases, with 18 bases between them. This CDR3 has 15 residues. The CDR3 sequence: CASSQTFGRVETQYF. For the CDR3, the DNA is TGTGCCAGCAGCCAGACATTCGGCAGGGTGGAGACCCAGTACTTC.

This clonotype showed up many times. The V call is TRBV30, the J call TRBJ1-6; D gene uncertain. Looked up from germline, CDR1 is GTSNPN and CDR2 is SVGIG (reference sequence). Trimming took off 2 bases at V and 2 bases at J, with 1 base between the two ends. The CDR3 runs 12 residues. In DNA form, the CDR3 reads TGTGCCTGGAGTCCCTATAATTCACCCCTCCACTTT. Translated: CAWSPYNSPLHF.

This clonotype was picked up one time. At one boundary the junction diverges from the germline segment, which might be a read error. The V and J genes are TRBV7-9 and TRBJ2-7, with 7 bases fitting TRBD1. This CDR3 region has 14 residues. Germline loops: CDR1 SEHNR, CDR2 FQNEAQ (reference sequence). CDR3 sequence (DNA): TGTGCCAGCAGCTCCTTCGGGACAGAGTACGGGCAGTACTTC. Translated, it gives CASSSFGTEYGQYF. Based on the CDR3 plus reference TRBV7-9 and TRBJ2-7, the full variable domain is DTGVSQNPRHKITKRGQNVTFRCDPISEHNRLYWYRQTLGQGPEFLTYFQNEAQLEKSRLLSDRFSAERPKGSFSTLEIQRTEQGDSAMYLCASSSFGTEYGQYFGPGTRLTVT.

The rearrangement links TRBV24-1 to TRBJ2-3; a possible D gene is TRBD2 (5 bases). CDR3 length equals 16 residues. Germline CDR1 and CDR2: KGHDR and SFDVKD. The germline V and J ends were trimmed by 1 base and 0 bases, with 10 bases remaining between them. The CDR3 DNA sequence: TGTGCCACCAGTGATTTCCGAGGGCACAGCACAGATACGCAGTATTTT. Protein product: CATSDFRGHSTDTQYF.

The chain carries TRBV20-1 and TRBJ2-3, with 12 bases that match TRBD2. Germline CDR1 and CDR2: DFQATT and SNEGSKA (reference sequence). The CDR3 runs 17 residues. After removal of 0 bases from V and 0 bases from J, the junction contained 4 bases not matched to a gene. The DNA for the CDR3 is TGCAGTGCTAGAGACGCTAGCGGGGGGGTTAGCACAGATACGCAGTATTTT. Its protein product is CSARDASGGVSTDTQYF.

CDR3 bases: TGTGCCACCAGTGATCCAGGGGGGATACAAGAGACCCAGTACTTC. Protein: CATSDPGGIQETQYF. The chain has TRBV24-1 and TRBJ2-5; perhaps TRBD1 as D (7 bases). Germline CDR1 reads KGHDR; CDR2 reads SFDVKD. With 3 bases removed from V and 2 bases from J, the gap between germline ends came to 12 bases. There are 15 residues in the CDR3.

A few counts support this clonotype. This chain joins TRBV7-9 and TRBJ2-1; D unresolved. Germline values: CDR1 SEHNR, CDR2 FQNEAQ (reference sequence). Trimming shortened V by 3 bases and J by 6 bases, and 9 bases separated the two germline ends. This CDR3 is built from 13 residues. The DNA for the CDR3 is TGTGCCAGCAGCTTGATCGCAGGCAATGAGCAGTTCTTC. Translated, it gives CASSLIAGNEQFF.

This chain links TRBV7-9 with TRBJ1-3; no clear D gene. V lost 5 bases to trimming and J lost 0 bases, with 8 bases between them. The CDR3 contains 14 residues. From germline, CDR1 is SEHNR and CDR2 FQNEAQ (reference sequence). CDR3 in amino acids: CASSQRISGNTIYF. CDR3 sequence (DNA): TGTGCCAGCAGCCAACGAATCTCTGGAAACACCATATATTTT.

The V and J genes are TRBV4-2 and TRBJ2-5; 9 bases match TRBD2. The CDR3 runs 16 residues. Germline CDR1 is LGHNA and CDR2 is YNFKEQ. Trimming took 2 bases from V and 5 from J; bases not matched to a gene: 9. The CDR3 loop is CASSQTGTSRGETQYF. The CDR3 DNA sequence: TGTGCCAGCAGCCAAACCGGGACTAGCCGGGGGGAGACCCAGTACTTC.

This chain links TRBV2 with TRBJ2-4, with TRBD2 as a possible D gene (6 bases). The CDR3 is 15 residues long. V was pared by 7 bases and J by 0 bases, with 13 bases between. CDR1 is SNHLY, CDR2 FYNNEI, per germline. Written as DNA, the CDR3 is TGTGCCAGCACTAGCGACAGATTAGCCAAAAACATTCAGTACTTC. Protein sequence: CASTSDRLAKNIQYF.

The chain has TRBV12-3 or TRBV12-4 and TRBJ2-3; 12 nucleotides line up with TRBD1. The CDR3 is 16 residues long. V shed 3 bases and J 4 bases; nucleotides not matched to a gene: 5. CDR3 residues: CASSFGTGGRSDTQYF. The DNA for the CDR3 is TGTGCCAGCAGTTTCGGGACAGGGGGCAGGTCAGATACGCAGTATTTT.

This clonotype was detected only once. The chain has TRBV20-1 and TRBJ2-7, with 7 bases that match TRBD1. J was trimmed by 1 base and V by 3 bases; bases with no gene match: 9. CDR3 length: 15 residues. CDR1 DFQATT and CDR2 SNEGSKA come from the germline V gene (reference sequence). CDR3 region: CSARWGQGVSYEQYF. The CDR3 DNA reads TGCAGTGCTAGGTGGGGGCAGGGGGTATCCTACGAGCAGTACTTC.

CDR3 amino acids: CARTTDSGNTIYF. Written as DNA, the CDR3 is TGTGCCCGCACGACAGACTCTGGAAACACCATATATTTT. This chain links TRBV28 with TRBJ1-3; D might be TRBD1 (5 bases). The germline V gene has CDR1 MDHEN and CDR2 SYDVKM. The CDR3 spans 13 residues. Trimming took off 11 bases at V and 0 bases at J, with 11 bases between the two ends.

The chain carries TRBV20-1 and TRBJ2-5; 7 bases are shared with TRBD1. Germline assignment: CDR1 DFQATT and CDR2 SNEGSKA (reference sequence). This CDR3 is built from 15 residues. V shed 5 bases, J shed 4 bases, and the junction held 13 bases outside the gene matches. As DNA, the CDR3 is TGCAGTGCTCTACTGGACAGGAGGCTTAGAGAGACCCAGTACTTC. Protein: CSALLDRRLRETQYF.

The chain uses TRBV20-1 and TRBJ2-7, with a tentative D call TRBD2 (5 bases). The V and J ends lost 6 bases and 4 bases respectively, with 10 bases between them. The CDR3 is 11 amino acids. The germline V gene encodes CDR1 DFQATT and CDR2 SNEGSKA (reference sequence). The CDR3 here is CSARTGYEQYF. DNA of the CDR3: TGCAGTGCGCGCACGGGATACGAGCAGTACTTC.